This T cell receptor beta chain was recorded in a study of CD8+CD57+ T cells in acquired aplastic anemia. As for the study in general: Quantities of DNA derived from sorted CD4+ and CD8+ cells averaged roughly 3 ug.

The CDR3 has 12 residues. CDR1 SGHVS and CDR2 FQNEAQ come from the germline V gene. V lost 5 bases to trimming and J lost 3 bases, with 8 bases between them. General study results and limits: Between patients and controls, CD8+ Simpson's diversity did not vary significantly. Both patients and controls carried the same twenty-nine CD8+ CDR3 sequences.

About this clonotype: The antigen is undetermined.

Individuals selected for sequencing had exhibited CD8+CD57+ cell expansion on flow cytometry. The TCR beta profiling, which covered VDJ combination and CDR3 sequence, was carried out using genomic DNA as the template. Using its own MiXCR run on the reads, TCRdb lists one record per CDR3 protein. Among around 42,000 distinct CDR3 sequences listed, under 80% were seen once. This TCR was sampled from a human donor with aplastic anemia. Input material: sorted CD4+, CD8+, or CD8+CD57+ T cells (not recorded which) from PBMCs. The rearrangement joins TRBV7-8 to TRBJ2-7; D unclear. CDR3 loop: CASSPRSYEQYF. CDR3 DNA: TGTGCCAGCAGCCCACGTAGCTACGAGCAGTACTTC.